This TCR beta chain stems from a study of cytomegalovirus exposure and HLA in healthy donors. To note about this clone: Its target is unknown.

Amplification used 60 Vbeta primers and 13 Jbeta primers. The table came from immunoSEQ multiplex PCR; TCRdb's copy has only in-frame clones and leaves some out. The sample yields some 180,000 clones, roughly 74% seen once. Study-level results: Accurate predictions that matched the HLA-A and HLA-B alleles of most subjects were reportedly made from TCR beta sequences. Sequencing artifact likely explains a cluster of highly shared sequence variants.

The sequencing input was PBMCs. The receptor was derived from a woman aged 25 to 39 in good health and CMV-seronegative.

CDR3 loop: CASSLAGERETQYF. In nucleotides, the CDR3 is TGCGCCAGCAGCTTAGCGGGGGAGCGTGAGACCCAGTACTTC. The chain carries TRBV5-1 and TRBJ2-5; 8 bases align to TRBD2. J lost 5 bases, V lost 2 bases, and 5 bases had no gene match. The CDR3 has 14 residues. Germline assignment: CDR1 SGHRS and CDR2 YFSETQ.